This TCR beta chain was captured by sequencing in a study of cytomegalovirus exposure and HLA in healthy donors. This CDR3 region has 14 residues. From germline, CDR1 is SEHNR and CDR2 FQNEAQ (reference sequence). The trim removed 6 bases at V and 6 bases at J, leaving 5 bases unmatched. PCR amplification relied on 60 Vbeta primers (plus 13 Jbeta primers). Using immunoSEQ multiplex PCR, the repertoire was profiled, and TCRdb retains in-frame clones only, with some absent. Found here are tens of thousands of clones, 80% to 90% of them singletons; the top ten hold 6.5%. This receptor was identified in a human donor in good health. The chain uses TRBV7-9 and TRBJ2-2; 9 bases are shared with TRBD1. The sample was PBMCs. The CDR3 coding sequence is TGTGCCAGCAGGACAGGGGGGGGATCCGGGGAGCTGTTTTTT. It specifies CASRTGGGSGELFF.